The T cell receptor (beta chain) under discussion was sequenced for a study of T cell responses to AZD1222 COVID-19 vaccine. Study background: Pooling was applied to second doses at about 4 or about 12 weeks. Points from the study as a whole: Just 5 or 6 AZD1222 recipients tested seropositive at baseline. Sampling captured repertoires only after the peak T cell response. Most donors were white British and more were female, and clonal diversity was possibly underestimated.

The method was immunoSEQ multiplex PCR; TCRdb's version includes in-frame clones alone and lacks a portion of them. In the table there are some 110,000 clones, around 90% of which are singletons. This CDR3 spans 17 amino acids. After removal of 4 bases from V and 4 bases from J, the junction contained 12 bases not matched to a gene. CDR1 and CDR2 (germline): SGDLS, YYNGEE. Of note for this clone: Its antigen is not known.

The gene calls are TRBV9 and TRBJ2-5; 11 nucleotides match TRBD2. Specimen: peripheral blood, collected on day 0 of AZD1222 vaccination. The receptor was derived from an adult in good health. The CDR3 loop reads CASSTGVAGGPIETQYF. The DNA of the CDR3 is TGTGCCAGCAGCACCGGGGTAGCGGGAGGGCCGATAGAGACCCAGTACTTC.